This T cell receptor beta chain was captured by sequencing in a study of technical replicates of blood from several donors. Profiling relied on immunoSEQ multiplex PCR, and the TCRdb table lists in-frame clones only, not all of them. The table lists some 87,000 clones, 96% of them singletons. The sequenced material came from T cells isolated from PBMCs. This clonotype was obtained from a human donor in good health.

This CDR3 is CASSNDRVSNQPQHF. In nucleotides, the CDR3 is TGTGCCAGCAGCAATGACAGGGTTAGCAATCAGCCCCAGCATTTT. The chain carries TRBV21-1 and TRBJ1-5; the D segment call TRBD1 is taken from the table without a DNA check. TRBV21-1 is labeled a pseudogene. This CDR3 region has 15 residues.